Presented here are 29 T cell receptor beta chains from one specimen sequenced in a study of T cell responses to AZD1222 COVID-19 vaccine (dated by TCRdb to about 2021). According to the study, the label for this sample's time point signals: baseline before first vaccination. The protocol used for the library was the immunoSEQ multiplex PCR assay. TCRdb mirrors the immuneACCESS table, restricted to in-frame sequences. Some clones are absent from its copies; in checked studies, under half trace to an unresolved V gene, and the reason for the others is unknown. This sample holds 180,000 or so clones; about 95% were observed only once. Clones ranked in the top ten supply 0.64% of the sample. Sequenced here: peripheral blood, sampled on day 0 of AZD1222 vaccination. The receptors were sampled from an adult in good health.

This chain links TRBV7-9 with TRBJ1-4; the D gene is possibly TRBD1 (5 bases). This CDR3 is 11 amino acids long. Trimming removed 8 bases from V and 8 bases from J, with 9 bases in between. The germline CDR1 and CDR2 sequences are SEHNR and FQNEAQ (reference sequence). The DNA for the CDR3 is TGTGCCAGCGGGGAGGGGGAAAAACTGTTTTTT. Translating it yields CASGEGEKLFF.

The gene calls are TRBV2 and TRBJ2-7, with 11 positions matching TRBD2. There are 18 residues in the CDR3. From germline, CDR1 is SNHLY and CDR2 FYNNEI. The trim removed 5 bases at V and 0 bases at J, leaving 12 bases unmatched. The chain's CDR3 is CASSYGRLAGLSSYEQYF. CDR3 coding DNA: TGTGCCAGCAGTTACGGGAGACTAGCGGGATTAAGCTCCTACGAGCAGTACTTC.

V usage is TRBV15 and J usage is TRBJ2-7, with 10 bases matching TRBD1. Per germline, CDR1 LNHNV and CDR2 YYDKDF (reference sequence). V was clipped by 0 bases and J by 2 bases; unmatched bases: 13. This CDR3 has 19 amino acids. The DNA of the CDR3 is TGTGCCACCAGCAGAGATTCCCTGGGGACCGGGACAGGGGCCTACGAGCAGTACTTC. The encoded protein is CATSRDSLGTGTGAYEQYF. Using reference TRBV15 and TRBJ2-7 for the parts outside the CDR3, the full variable domain is DAMVIQNPRYQVTQFGKPVTLSCSQTLNHNVMYWYQQKSSQAPKLLFHYYDKDFNNEADTPDNFQSRRPNTSFCFLDIRSPGLGDTAMYLCATSRDSLGTGTGAYEQYFGPGTRLTVT.

This chain joins TRBV10-3 and TRBJ1-4, with 9 nucleotides matching TRBD1. The CDR3 spans 16 residues. Losses at the gene ends were 3 bases for V and 4 bases for J; bases not matched to a gene: 6. Per the germline V gene, CDR1 is ENHRY and CDR2 is SYGVKD. DNA of the CDR3: TGTGCCATCAGTGAAGGGACAGGGTTTCATAATGAAAAACTGTTTTTT. Translating gives CAISEGTGFHNEKLFF.

The genes are TRBV29-1 and TRBJ2-7; D may be TRBD2 (6 bases). The CDR3 has 13 amino acids. Germline V gene lookup returns CDR1 SQVTM and CDR2 ANQGSEA. The V gene lost 4 bases and the J gene lost 0 bases, with 10 bases spanning the gap. The CDR3 reads CSVGIADSYEQYF. The CDR3 DNA follows: TGCAGCGTTGGAATAGCGGACTCCTACGAGCAGTACTTC.

This chain connects TRBV25-1 to TRBJ1-1; TRBD1 is a possible D gene (5 bases). V lost 6 bases, J lost 3 bases, and 11 bases lay in between. The germline V gene has CDR1 MGHDK and CDR2 SYGVNS. CDR3 length equals 13 residues. The CDR3 DNA reads TGTGCCAGCAGGCGGGGAGGGGACACTGAAGCTTTCTTT. It codes for CASRRGGDTEAFF.

The chain links TRBV4-1 to TRBJ1-3; D is ambiguous. CDR1 MGHRA and CDR2 YSYEKL come from the germline V gene. Trimming took 0 bases from V and 3 from J, leaving 3 bases between them. The CDR3 is 13 residues long. The CDR3, as DNA: TGCGCCAGCAGCCAAGAGGGTGGAAACACCATATATTTT. It encodes CASSQEGGNTIYF.

The chain has TRBV28 and TRBJ1-1, with D tentatively TRBD1 (5 bases). V lost 3 bases and J 6 bases, leaving 20 bases between the germline ends. Germline V CDR1 and CDR2: MDHEN, SYDVKM. The length of the CDR3 is 16 residues. This CDR3 is CASSFGARGWVAEAFF. The CDR3 nucleotides are TGTGCCAGCAGTTTTGGAGCACGGGGGTGGGTTGCTGAAGCTTTCTTT.

The genes are TRBV7-3 and TRBJ2-4; perhaps TRBD2 as D (6 bases). The CDR3 is made up of 16 amino acids. Germline CDR1 reads SGHTA; CDR2 reads FQGTGA. Trimming took off 5 bases at V and 1 base at J, with 15 bases between the two ends. DNA for the CDR3: TGTGCCAGCAGCCCAGGAGGGCCGGGGGCCAAAAACATTCAGTACTTC. Its translation is CASSPGGPGAKNIQYF.

The chain has TRBV5-1 and TRBJ1-5; D gene uncertain. The ends were cut back, 4 bases at V and 7 bases at J, with 15 bases in the middle. CDR3 length: 14 residues. CDR1 is SGHRS and CDR2 is YFSETQ in the germline V gene. The CDR3 DNA follows: TGCGCCAGCAGCCCCCTGGGGTTAGGACAGCCCCAGCATTTT. Translated, it gives CASSPLGLGQPQHF.

The chain uses TRBV6-6 and TRBJ2-3, with 9 bases identical to TRBD2. Germline V gene lookup returns CDR1 MNHNY and CDR2 SVGAGI (reference sequence). J gave up 1 base and V 7 bases, and 6 bases lay outside the gene matches. CDR3 length: 15 amino acids. In nucleotides, the CDR3 is TGTGCCAGCAATTTAGCGGGGGCCGGCACAGATACGCAGTATTTT. Translating it yields CASNLAGAGTDTQYF.

The rearrangement joins TRBV11-2 to TRBJ2-1; D may correspond to TRBD1 or TRBD2 (5 bases each). The CDR3 is 15 residues long. V gave up 1 base and J gave up 6 bases, with 13 bases separating them. Germline loops: CDR1 SGHAT, CDR2 FQNNGV. The CDR3 nucleotides read TGTGCCAGCAGCTTAGCAGGGAATGGAGGCAATGAGCAGTTCTTC. Translated: CASSLAGNGGNEQFF.

The chain recombines TRBV11-1 with TRBJ2-3, with TRBD2 matching 7 bases. CDR3 length: 13 amino acids. V dropped 4 bases and J dropped 3; count of bases not matched to a gene: 1. The germline CDR1 and CDR2 sequences are SGHAT and FQDESV (reference sequence). CDR3 in amino acids: CASSSRGTDTQYF. The CDR3 DNA follows: TGTGCCAGCAGCTCGCGGGGGACAGATACGCAGTATTTT.

The V gene is TRBV19, the J gene TRBJ1-1, with 7 bases that match TRBD1. This CDR3 is built from 11 residues. The ends lost 7 bases at V and 8 bases at J; junction bases unmatched: 4. Germline CDR1 and CDR2: LNHDA and SQIVND (reference sequence). This CDR3 is CASNDRVEAFF. For the CDR3, the DNA is TGTGCCAGTAATGACAGGGTAGAAGCTTTCTTT.

The chain employs TRBV10-3 and TRBJ1-4; D gene uncertain. V gave up 7 bases and J gave up 3 bases, with 9 bases separating them. Per the germline V gene, CDR1 is ENHRY and CDR2 is SYGVKD. The CDR3 runs 13 residues. The DNA of the CDR3 is TGTGCCATCAAGGAGTACTCTAATGAAAAACTGTTTTTT. Its translation: CAIKEYSNEKLFF.

J is TRBJ1-1 and V is TRBV3-1 (or the pseudogene TRBV3-2); D call uncertain. From germline, CDR1 is LGHDT and CDR2 YNNKEL (reference sequence). V dropped 3 bases and J dropped 4 bases, with 18 bases sitting between them. CDR3 length: 16 residues. Here the CDR3 DNA reads TGTGCCAGCAGCCAGGTTGCGAGTAATTTGGGCACTGAAGCTTTCTTT. It translates to CASSQVASNLGTEAFF.

In DNA, the CDR3 is TGTGCCAGCAGTTTTGGGACTTCCTACGAGCAGTACTTC. Translation: CASSFGTSYEQYF. The genes are TRBV28 and TRBJ2-7, with a tentative D call TRBD2 (6 bases). Trimming removed 3 bases at V and 1 base at J, with 7 bases between. Looked up from germline, CDR1 is MDHEN and CDR2 is SYDVKM. The CDR3 covers 13 residues.

This clone was seen a handful of times. This rearrangement joins TRBV5-1 to TRBJ1-5; possibly TRBD1 for D (6 bases). Deletions cut 5 bases from V and 2 bases from J, with 8 bases between. The germline V gene has CDR1 SGHRS and CDR2 YFSETQ. The CDR3 runs 13 residues. This CDR3 is CASSRQGNQPQHF. CDR3 DNA: TGCGCCAGCAGTCGACAGGGCAATCAGCCCCAGCATTTT. Complete variable domain (other parts from reference TRBV5-1 and TRBJ1-5): KAGVTQTPRYLIKTRGQQVTLSCSPISGHRSVSWYQQTPGQGLQFLFEYFSETQRNKGNFPGRFSGRQFSNSRSEMNVSTLELGDSALYLCASSRQGNQPQHFGDGTRLSIL.

The chain has TRBV2 and TRBJ1-4; D gene unclear. Germline CDR1 is SNHLY and CDR2 is FYNNEI. V lost 4 bases, J lost 7 bases, and 13 bases lay in between. The CDR3 length is 14 residues. The CDR3 region has the DNA TGTGCCAGCAGTGGGGGTCCTCGGGGTGAAAAACTGTTTTTT. It encodes CASSGGPRGEKLFF.

V is TRBV6-5 and J is TRBJ2-3, with 7 bases matching TRBD2. This CDR3 is 15 amino acids long. Germline V gene sequence: CDR1 MNHEY, CDR2 SVGAGI. V was pared by 0 bases and J by 4 bases, with 4 bases of the junction left unmatched. Written as DNA, the CDR3 is TGTGCCAGCAGTTACTCCGCGGGGGTGGCAGATACGCAGTATTTT. Translation: CASSYSAGVADTQYF.

Here the CDR3 reads CASSLGKLAGSLYNEQFF. In nucleotides, the CDR3 is TGTGCCAGCAGTTTAGGGAAACTAGCGGGAAGCCTTTACAATGAGCAGTTCTTC. This chain links TRBV28 with TRBJ2-1, with 10 nucleotides matching TRBD2. Trimming at V came to 2 bases and at J to 4 bases, leaving 11 bases not matched to a gene. This CDR3 contains 18 residues. Germline V gene sequence: CDR1 MDHEN, CDR2 SYDVKM. Combining the CDR3 with reference TRBV28 and TRBJ2-1 gives the whole variable domain DVKVTQSSRYLVKRTGEKVFLECVQDMDHENMFWYRQDPGLGLRLIYFSYDVKMKEKGDIPEGYSVSREKKERFSLILESASTNQTSMYLCASSLGKLAGSLYNEQFFGPGTRLTVL.

This clone occurred a few times. The V call is TRBV7-2, the J call TRBJ2-3, with D possibly TRBD2 on 6 matching bases. The CDR3 runs 15 residues. V was trimmed by 2 bases and J by 6 bases, leaving 15 bases between them. CDR1 and CDR2 from the germline V gene are SGHTA and FQGNSA. CDR3 loop: CASSLFSGGEDTQYF. CDR3 bases: TGTGCCAGCAGCTTATTCAGCGGAGGGGAGGATACGCAGTATTTT.

This clone was observed once. The chain combines TRBV20-1 with TRBJ2-1; D ambiguous. The V and J ends lost 3 bases and 5 bases respectively, with 11 bases between them. Germline assignment: CDR1 DFQATT and CDR2 SNEGSKA (reference sequence). The CDR3 is 13 residues long. CDR3 protein: CSASLPVHNEQFF. The CDR3 DNA follows: TGCAGTGCTAGTCTCCCAGTCCACAATGAGCAGTTCTTC.

V and J are TRBV7-9 and TRBJ1-5; D unresolved. CDR3 length equals 14 residues. V was clipped by 5 bases and J by 1 base, with 9 bases between them. CDR1 is SEHNR and CDR2 is FQNEAQ in the germline V gene (reference sequence). CDR3 region: CASSRGGSNQPQHF. Written as DNA, the CDR3 is TGTGCCAGCAGCCGAGGCGGCAGCAATCAGCCCCAGCATTTT.

The chain uses TRBV5-1 and TRBJ2-1; TRBD2 agrees at 8 bases. The CDR3 loop spans 21 amino acids. Trimming removed 3 bases from V and 0 bases from J; junction bases left unmatched: 20. Germline V gene data show CDR1 as SGHRS and CDR2 as YFSETQ. The CDR3 DNA reads as TGCGCCAGCAGCTCATACCCCCCGGGACTAGGGATGGTGGGCTCCTACAATGAGCAGTTCTTC. Protein: CASSSYPPGLGMVGSYNEQFF.

The DNA for the CDR3 is TGCGCCAGCAGCTTGAGAGAGACAGGGAACAAGTACGAGCAGTACTTC. This translates into CASSLRETGNKYEQYF. The gene calls are TRBV5-1 and TRBJ2-7, with TRBD1 matching over 7 bases. CDR1 SGHRS and CDR2 YFSETQ come from the germline V gene. With 1 base clipped from V and 4 bases from J, the junction kept 11 bases outside the gene matches. CDR3 length: 16 residues.

This chain joins TRBV27 and TRBJ2-2, with TRBD1 matching 10 bases. The germline gives CDR1 MNHEY, CDR2 SMNVEV (reference sequence). The J segment lost 5 bases and the V segment lost 5 bases, leaving 5 bases of the junction unmatched. The CDR3 consists of 15 residues. The CDR3 here is CASSGTGVVTGELFF. As DNA, the CDR3 is TGTGCCAGCAGTGGGACAGGGGTAGTTACCGGGGAGCTGTTTTTT.

V is TRBV5-1 and J is TRBJ1-1; TRBD1 might be the D (6 bases). Trimming shortened V by 4 bases and J by 2 bases, and 21 bases separated the two germline ends. Per germline, CDR1 SGHRS and CDR2 YFSETQ. CDR3 length equals 17 residues. CDR3: CASSPSRAGAGNTEAFF. The CDR3 DNA reads TGCGCCAGCAGCCCCTCTAGAGCGGGGGCTGGCAACACTGAAGCTTTCTTT.

This sequence joins TRBV29-1 and TRBJ1-3; D not resolved. With 7 bases removed from V and 0 bases from J, the gap between germline ends came to 7 bases. Germline V gene lookup returns CDR1 SQVTM and CDR2 ANQGSEA. This CDR3 has 12 residues. DNA of the CDR3: TGCAGCGCTTATAGCTCTGGAAACACCATATATTTT. Translated, it gives CSAYSSGNTIYF.